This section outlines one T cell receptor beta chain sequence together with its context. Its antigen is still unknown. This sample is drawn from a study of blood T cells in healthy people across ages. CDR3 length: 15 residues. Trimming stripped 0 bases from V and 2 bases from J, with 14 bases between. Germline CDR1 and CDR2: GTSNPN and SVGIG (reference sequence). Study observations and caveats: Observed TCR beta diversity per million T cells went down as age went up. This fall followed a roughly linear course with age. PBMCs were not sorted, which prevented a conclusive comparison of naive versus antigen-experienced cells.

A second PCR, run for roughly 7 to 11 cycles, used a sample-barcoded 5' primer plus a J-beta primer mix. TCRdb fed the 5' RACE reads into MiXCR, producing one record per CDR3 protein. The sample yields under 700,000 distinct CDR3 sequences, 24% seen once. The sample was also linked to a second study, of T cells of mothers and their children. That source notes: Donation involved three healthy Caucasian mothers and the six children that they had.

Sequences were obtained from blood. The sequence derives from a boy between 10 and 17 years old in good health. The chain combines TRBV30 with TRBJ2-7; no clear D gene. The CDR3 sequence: CAWSVARNFPYEQYF. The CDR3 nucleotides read TGTGCCTGGAGTGTGGCTCGGAACTTTCCCTACGAGCAGTACTTC.